The clone carrying this TCR beta chain was counted only a few times. V lost 2 bases and J lost 0, with 13 bases in between. Germline-derived CDR1 and CDR2 are LGHNT and FRNRAP. The CDR3 has 16 amino acids. Time point of the sample: newly diagnosed GD, antithyroid drugs for less than 3 months. Following extraction of RNA from PBMCs, that RNA was used to make the TCR library. The source of the sample is a study of regulatory T cells in long-lasting Graves disease. Both iRepertoire HTBI primers and Arm-PCR of CDR3 regions were used to build the TCR beta libraries. Using its own MiXCR run on the multiplex PCR reads, TCRdb lists one record per CDR3 protein. The table includes around 480,000 distinct CDR3 sequences, around 15% detected once. These data were also filed under a second study, of T cells in Graves' hyperthyroidism and ophthalmopathy. In that study: The study used the HTBI primer set for a first-round RT-PCR of the TCR CDR3. Most thyroid clonotypes that were expanded above 0.001 also turned up in blood.

Sequenced here: peripheral blood mononuclear cells (PBMCs), sampled at new diagnosis, from a patient treated with antithyroid drugs. The sequence was obtained from a man aged 40-49 years with Graves disease. The rearrangement uses TRBV12-5 and TRBJ1-1; D may be TRBD1 (6 bases). The CDR3, as DNA: TGTGCTAGTGGTTTGTACGGGGGGCTTTTGAACACTGAAGCTTTCTTT. Protein sequence: CASGLYGGLLNTEAFF.